This T cell receptor beta chain is drawn from a study of blood T cell repertoires in COVID-19. Study background: The study drew acute and convalescent COVID-19 samples from the United States, Italy and Spain. T cells, B-cell-depleted T cells, or PBMCs provided the cDNA or gDNA that served as material.

Trimming took 3 bases from V and 1 from J; bases not matched to a gene: 0. Germline V CDR1 and CDR2: MNHNS, SASEGT. There are 16 residues in the CDR3. Per the original methods: Researchers report that nucleated cell counts were estimated from reference gene primer amplification. Assay: immunoSEQ multiplex PCR; the TCRdb copy retains only in-frame clones and omits some. The V and J calls and clone size come from that table; D and trimming were worked out from the DNA. The repertoire holds tens of thousands of clones, with just over 85% as singletons. Sequenced sample: peripheral blood. The sequence came from a man aged 45-65 years with active COVID-19. The chain links TRBV6-1 to TRBJ2-2; TRBD2 matches at 12 bases. The CDR3 DNA reads TGTGCCAGCAGTGAGGGACTAGCGGGGAACACCGGGGAGCTGTTTTTT. Translated: CASSEGLAGNTGELFF.